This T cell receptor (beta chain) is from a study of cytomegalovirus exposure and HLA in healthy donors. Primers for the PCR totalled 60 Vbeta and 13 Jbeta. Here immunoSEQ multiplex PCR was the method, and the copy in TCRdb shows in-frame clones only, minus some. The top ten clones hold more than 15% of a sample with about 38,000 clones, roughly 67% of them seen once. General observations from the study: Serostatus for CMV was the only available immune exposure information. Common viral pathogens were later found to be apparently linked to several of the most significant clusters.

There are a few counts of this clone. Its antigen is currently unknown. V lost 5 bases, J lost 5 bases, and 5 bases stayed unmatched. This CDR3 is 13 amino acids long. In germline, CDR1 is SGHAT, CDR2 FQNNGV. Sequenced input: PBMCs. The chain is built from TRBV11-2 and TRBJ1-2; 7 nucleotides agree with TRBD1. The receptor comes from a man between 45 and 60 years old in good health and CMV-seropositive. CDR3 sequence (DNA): TGTGCCAGCAGCCCCGGACAGGATTATGGCTACACCTTC. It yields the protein CASSPGQDYGYTF.